Listed below are T cell receptor beta chains from one sample, sequenced in a study of identical twins. TCRdb independently ran MiXCR on the 5' RACE reads; one entry per CDR3 protein. The sample lists 500,000 to 600,000 distinct CDR3 sequences, about 20% seen once, with around 0.9% in the top ten. This sample also belongs to another study, concerning T cells expressing NK-cell markers.

What was sequenced was CD4+ T cells sorted from blood. The receptors were sampled from a woman in her late teens or twenties in good health. Both conserved end residues are part of each CDR3. The order of the fields is V gene, clone size, D gene, J gene, CDR3 protein, CDR3 DNA. D genes are given only for firm matches. Rows give clone size only sometimes, using once, few, many, or a class for an expanded clone.

TRBV27	NA	TRBD1	TRBJ2-3	CASSLPAGGLDTQYF	TGTGCCAGCAGTTTACCGGCAGGGGGCCTCGATACGCAGTATTTT
TRBV7-2	many	NA	TRBJ2-1	CASSQQDFPGGEQFF	TGTGCCAGCAGTCAACAGGATTTCCCCGGGGGTGAGCAGTTCTTC
TRBV29-1	NA	NA	TRBJ2-1	CSAGISFSHEQFF	TGCAGCGCGGGCATCTCTTTTAGCCATGAGCAGTTCTTC
TRBV6-5	NA	TRBD2	TRBJ2-1	CASRYGAGGGNEQFF	TGTGCCAGCCGTTACGGAGCGGGGGGGGGGAATGAGCAGTTCTTC
TRBV27	NA	NA	TRBJ2-7	CASSLARTGGSYEQYF	TGTGCCAGCAGTTTAGCTCGGACCGGAGGCTCCTACGAGCAGTACTTC
TRBV7-2	few	NA	TRBJ2-3	CASSFSLGADTQYF	TGTGCCAGCAGCTTTAGTCTGGGGGCAGATACGCAGTATTTT
TRBV20-1	few	NA	TRBJ2-2	CSARDGQGKHTGELFF	TGCAGTGCTAGAGATGGGCAGGGTAAACACACCGGGGAGCTGTTTTTT
TRBV6-1	few	NA	TRBJ1-1	CASSEERNTEAFF	TGTGCCAGCAGTGAAGAAAGGAACACTGAAGCTTTCTTT
TRBV4-3	few	TRBD2	TRBJ2-4	CASSQLAGGGNIQYF	TGCGCCAGCAGCCAATTAGCGGGAGGGGGAAACATTCAGTACTTC
TRBV7-3	NA	NA	TRBJ2-2	CASSPRRAYANTGELFF	TGTGCCAGCAGCCCCCGCCGCGCATACGCGAACACCGGGGAGCTGTTTTTT
TRBV18	NA	NA	TRBJ1-2	CASSGETYGYTF	TGTGCCAGCTCGGGGGAAACCTATGGCTACACCTTC
TRBV11-1	NA	TRBD1	TRBJ2-6	CASSSLRDRHSGANVLTF	TGTGCCAGCAGCTCGCTCCGGGACAGGCACTCTGGGGCCAACGTCCTGACTTTC
TRBV10-3	few	TRBD2	TRBJ2-5	CAIREEKGQETQYF	TGTGCCATCCGGGAGGAAAAGGGACAAGAGACCCAGTACTTC
TRBV12-3/TRBV12-4	few	NA	TRBJ2-6	CASRLGTGANVLTF	TGTGCCAGCAGGTTGGGGACAGGGGCCAACGTCCTGACTTTC
TRBV20-1	NA	TRBD1	TRBJ2-7	CSARDIHRGYEQYF	TGCAGTGCTAGAGATATCCACAGGGGCTACGAGCAGTACTTC
TRBV5-1	many	TRBD1	TRBJ1-1	CASSYNGQATEAFF	TGCGCCAGCAGCTACAATGGACAGGCAACTGAAGCTTTCTTT
TRBV20-1	many	TRBD2	TRBJ2-3	CSAPPPSGTLYTQYF	TGCAGTGCTCCTCCCCCTAGCGGGACTTTGTATACGCAGTATTTT
TRBV7-6	many	NA	TRBJ1-3	CASSLDSPGNTIYF	TGTGCCAGCAGCTTAGACTCGCCTGGAAACACCATATATTTT
TRBV6-1	NA	NA	TRBJ2-7	CASSVNSGAVSSYEQYF	TGTGCCAGCAGTGTCAACTCCGGGGCCGTGAGCTCCTACGAGCAGTACTTC
TRBV20-1	many	NA	TRBJ1-6	CSAREAGSNSPLHF	TGCAGTGCTAGAGAGGCAGGTTCTAATTCACCCCTCCACTTT
TRBV9	few	TRBD2	TRBJ2-1	CASSVTGTSGVNEQFF	TGTGCCAGCAGCGTCACAGGGACTAGCGGGGTTAATGAGCAGTTCTTC
TRBV10-3	many	TRBD1	TRBJ2-2	CAISVTGGQGTGELFF	TGTGCCATCAGTGTCACCGGAGGACAGGGAACCGGGGAGCTGTTTTTT
TRBV12-3/TRBV12-4	few	NA	TRBJ1-1	CASRNELNTEAFF	TGTGCCAGCAGGAACGAACTGAACACTGAAGCTTTCTTT
TRBV7-2	few	TRBD2	TRBJ2-6	CASSFTSVGANVLTF	TGTGCCAGCAGCTTTACTAGCGTCGGGGCCAACGTCCTGACTTTC